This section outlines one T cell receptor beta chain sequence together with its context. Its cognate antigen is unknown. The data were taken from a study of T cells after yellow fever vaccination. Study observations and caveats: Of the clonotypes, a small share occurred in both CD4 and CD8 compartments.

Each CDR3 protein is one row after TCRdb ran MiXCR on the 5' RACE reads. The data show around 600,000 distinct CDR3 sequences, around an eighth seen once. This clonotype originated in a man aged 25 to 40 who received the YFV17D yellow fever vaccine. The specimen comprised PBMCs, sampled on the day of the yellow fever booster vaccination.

DNA for the CDR3: TGTGCCAGCACTGAGGGGATGAACACTGAAGCTTTCTTT. Protein product: CASTEGMNTEAFF. The V and J genes are TRBV12-3 or TRBV12-4 and TRBJ1-1; weak D call: TRBD1 (5 bases). The germline V and J ends were trimmed by 7 bases and 0 bases, with 9 bases remaining between them. The length of the CDR3 is 13 residues.